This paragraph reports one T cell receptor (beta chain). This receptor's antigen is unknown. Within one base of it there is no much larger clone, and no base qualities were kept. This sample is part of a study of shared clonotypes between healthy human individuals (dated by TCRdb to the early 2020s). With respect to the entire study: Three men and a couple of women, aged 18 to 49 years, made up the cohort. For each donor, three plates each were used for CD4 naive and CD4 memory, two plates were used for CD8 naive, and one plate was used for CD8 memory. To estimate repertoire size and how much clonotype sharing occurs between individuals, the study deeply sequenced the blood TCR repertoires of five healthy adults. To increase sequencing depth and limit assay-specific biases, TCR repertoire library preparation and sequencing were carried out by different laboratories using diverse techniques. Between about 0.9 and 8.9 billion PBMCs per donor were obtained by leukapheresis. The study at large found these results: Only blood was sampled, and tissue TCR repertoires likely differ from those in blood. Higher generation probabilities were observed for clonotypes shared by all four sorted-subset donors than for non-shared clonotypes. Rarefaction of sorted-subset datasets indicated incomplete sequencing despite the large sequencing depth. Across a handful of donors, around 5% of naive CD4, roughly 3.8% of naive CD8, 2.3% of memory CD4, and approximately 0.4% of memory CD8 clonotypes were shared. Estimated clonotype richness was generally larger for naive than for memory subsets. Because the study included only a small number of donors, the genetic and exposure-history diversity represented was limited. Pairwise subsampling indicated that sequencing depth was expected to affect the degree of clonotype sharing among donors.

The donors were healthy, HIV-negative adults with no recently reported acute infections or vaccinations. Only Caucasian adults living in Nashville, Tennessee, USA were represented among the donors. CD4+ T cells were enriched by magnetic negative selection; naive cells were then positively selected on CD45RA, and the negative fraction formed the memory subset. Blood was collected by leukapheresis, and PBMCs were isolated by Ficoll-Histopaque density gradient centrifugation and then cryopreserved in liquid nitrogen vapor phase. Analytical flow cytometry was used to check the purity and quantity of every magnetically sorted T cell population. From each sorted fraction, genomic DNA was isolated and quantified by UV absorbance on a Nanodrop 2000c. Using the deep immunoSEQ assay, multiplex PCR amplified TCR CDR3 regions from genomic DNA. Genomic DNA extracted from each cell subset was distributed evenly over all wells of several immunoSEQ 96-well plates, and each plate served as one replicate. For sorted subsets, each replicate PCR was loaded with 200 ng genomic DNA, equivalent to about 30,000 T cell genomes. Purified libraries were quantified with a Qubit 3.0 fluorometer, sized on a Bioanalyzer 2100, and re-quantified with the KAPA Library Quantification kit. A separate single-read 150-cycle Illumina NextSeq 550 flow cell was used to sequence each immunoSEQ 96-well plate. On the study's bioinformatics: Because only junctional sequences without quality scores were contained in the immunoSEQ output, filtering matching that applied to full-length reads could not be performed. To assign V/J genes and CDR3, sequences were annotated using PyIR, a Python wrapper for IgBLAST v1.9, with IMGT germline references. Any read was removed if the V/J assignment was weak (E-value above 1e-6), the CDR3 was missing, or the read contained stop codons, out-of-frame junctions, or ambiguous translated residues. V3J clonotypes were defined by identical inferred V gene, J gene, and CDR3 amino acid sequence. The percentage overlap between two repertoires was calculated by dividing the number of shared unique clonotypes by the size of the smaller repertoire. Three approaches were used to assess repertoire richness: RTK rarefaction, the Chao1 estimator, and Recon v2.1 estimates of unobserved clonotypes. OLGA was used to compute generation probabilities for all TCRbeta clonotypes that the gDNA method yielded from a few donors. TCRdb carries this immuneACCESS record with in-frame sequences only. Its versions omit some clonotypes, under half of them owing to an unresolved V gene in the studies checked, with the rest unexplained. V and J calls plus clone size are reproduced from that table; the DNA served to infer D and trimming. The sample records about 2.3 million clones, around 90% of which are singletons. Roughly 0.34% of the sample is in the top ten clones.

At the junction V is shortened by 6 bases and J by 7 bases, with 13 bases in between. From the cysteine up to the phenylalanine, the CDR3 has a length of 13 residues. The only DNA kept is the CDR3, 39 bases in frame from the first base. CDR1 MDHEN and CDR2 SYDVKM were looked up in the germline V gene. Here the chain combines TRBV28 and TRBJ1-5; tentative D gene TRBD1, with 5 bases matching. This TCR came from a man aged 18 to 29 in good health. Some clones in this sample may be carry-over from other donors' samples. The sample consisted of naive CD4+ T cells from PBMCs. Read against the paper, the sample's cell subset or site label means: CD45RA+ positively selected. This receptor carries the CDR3 CASSPVGDQPQHF. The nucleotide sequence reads TGTGCCAGCAGCCCTGTTGGGGACCAGCCCCAGCATTTT.